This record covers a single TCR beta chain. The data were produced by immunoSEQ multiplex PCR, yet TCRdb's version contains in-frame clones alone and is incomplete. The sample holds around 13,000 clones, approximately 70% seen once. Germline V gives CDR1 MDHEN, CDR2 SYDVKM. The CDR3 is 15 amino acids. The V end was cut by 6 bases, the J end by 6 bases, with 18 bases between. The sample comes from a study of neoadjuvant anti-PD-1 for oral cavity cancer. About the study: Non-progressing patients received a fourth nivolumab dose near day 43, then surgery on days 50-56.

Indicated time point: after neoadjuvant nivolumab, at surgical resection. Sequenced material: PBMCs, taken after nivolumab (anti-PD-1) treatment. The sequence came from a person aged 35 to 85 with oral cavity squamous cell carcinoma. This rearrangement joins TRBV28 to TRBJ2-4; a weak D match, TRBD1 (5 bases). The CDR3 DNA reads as TGTGCCAGCAGACCGCAGGGTGGCGTGGGAAACATTCAGTACTTC. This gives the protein CASRPQGGVGNIQYF.